This section outlines one T cell receptor (beta chain) sequence together with its context. The V gene's germline CDR1 is SNHLY and CDR2 FYNNEI. V lost 3 bases and J lost 4; bases outside the gene matches: 3. The CDR3 totals 15 residues. Per the study methods: ImmunoSEQ gave junction-only sequences without quality scores, so filtering differed. Libraries were prepared by immunoSEQ multiplex PCR; TCRdb keeps only in-frame clonotypes and omits some of them. The V and J calls and clone size come from that table; D and trimming were worked out from the DNA. The sample records fewer than 700,000 clones, around three quarters being singletons. This record comes from a study of shared clonotypes between healthy human individuals. Study background: The composition of the donors was a couple of women and a few men aged 18 to 49.

The chain has TRBV2 and TRBJ2-2; 9 bases agree with TRBD2. The sequence came from a woman in her 40s in good health. Some clones in this sample may be carry-over from other donors' samples. The sample was PBMCs. The CDR3 protein is CASSDSTSGTGELFF. The CDR3, as DNA: TGTGCCAGCAGTGATTCGACTAGCGGCACCGGGGAGCTGTTTTTT.